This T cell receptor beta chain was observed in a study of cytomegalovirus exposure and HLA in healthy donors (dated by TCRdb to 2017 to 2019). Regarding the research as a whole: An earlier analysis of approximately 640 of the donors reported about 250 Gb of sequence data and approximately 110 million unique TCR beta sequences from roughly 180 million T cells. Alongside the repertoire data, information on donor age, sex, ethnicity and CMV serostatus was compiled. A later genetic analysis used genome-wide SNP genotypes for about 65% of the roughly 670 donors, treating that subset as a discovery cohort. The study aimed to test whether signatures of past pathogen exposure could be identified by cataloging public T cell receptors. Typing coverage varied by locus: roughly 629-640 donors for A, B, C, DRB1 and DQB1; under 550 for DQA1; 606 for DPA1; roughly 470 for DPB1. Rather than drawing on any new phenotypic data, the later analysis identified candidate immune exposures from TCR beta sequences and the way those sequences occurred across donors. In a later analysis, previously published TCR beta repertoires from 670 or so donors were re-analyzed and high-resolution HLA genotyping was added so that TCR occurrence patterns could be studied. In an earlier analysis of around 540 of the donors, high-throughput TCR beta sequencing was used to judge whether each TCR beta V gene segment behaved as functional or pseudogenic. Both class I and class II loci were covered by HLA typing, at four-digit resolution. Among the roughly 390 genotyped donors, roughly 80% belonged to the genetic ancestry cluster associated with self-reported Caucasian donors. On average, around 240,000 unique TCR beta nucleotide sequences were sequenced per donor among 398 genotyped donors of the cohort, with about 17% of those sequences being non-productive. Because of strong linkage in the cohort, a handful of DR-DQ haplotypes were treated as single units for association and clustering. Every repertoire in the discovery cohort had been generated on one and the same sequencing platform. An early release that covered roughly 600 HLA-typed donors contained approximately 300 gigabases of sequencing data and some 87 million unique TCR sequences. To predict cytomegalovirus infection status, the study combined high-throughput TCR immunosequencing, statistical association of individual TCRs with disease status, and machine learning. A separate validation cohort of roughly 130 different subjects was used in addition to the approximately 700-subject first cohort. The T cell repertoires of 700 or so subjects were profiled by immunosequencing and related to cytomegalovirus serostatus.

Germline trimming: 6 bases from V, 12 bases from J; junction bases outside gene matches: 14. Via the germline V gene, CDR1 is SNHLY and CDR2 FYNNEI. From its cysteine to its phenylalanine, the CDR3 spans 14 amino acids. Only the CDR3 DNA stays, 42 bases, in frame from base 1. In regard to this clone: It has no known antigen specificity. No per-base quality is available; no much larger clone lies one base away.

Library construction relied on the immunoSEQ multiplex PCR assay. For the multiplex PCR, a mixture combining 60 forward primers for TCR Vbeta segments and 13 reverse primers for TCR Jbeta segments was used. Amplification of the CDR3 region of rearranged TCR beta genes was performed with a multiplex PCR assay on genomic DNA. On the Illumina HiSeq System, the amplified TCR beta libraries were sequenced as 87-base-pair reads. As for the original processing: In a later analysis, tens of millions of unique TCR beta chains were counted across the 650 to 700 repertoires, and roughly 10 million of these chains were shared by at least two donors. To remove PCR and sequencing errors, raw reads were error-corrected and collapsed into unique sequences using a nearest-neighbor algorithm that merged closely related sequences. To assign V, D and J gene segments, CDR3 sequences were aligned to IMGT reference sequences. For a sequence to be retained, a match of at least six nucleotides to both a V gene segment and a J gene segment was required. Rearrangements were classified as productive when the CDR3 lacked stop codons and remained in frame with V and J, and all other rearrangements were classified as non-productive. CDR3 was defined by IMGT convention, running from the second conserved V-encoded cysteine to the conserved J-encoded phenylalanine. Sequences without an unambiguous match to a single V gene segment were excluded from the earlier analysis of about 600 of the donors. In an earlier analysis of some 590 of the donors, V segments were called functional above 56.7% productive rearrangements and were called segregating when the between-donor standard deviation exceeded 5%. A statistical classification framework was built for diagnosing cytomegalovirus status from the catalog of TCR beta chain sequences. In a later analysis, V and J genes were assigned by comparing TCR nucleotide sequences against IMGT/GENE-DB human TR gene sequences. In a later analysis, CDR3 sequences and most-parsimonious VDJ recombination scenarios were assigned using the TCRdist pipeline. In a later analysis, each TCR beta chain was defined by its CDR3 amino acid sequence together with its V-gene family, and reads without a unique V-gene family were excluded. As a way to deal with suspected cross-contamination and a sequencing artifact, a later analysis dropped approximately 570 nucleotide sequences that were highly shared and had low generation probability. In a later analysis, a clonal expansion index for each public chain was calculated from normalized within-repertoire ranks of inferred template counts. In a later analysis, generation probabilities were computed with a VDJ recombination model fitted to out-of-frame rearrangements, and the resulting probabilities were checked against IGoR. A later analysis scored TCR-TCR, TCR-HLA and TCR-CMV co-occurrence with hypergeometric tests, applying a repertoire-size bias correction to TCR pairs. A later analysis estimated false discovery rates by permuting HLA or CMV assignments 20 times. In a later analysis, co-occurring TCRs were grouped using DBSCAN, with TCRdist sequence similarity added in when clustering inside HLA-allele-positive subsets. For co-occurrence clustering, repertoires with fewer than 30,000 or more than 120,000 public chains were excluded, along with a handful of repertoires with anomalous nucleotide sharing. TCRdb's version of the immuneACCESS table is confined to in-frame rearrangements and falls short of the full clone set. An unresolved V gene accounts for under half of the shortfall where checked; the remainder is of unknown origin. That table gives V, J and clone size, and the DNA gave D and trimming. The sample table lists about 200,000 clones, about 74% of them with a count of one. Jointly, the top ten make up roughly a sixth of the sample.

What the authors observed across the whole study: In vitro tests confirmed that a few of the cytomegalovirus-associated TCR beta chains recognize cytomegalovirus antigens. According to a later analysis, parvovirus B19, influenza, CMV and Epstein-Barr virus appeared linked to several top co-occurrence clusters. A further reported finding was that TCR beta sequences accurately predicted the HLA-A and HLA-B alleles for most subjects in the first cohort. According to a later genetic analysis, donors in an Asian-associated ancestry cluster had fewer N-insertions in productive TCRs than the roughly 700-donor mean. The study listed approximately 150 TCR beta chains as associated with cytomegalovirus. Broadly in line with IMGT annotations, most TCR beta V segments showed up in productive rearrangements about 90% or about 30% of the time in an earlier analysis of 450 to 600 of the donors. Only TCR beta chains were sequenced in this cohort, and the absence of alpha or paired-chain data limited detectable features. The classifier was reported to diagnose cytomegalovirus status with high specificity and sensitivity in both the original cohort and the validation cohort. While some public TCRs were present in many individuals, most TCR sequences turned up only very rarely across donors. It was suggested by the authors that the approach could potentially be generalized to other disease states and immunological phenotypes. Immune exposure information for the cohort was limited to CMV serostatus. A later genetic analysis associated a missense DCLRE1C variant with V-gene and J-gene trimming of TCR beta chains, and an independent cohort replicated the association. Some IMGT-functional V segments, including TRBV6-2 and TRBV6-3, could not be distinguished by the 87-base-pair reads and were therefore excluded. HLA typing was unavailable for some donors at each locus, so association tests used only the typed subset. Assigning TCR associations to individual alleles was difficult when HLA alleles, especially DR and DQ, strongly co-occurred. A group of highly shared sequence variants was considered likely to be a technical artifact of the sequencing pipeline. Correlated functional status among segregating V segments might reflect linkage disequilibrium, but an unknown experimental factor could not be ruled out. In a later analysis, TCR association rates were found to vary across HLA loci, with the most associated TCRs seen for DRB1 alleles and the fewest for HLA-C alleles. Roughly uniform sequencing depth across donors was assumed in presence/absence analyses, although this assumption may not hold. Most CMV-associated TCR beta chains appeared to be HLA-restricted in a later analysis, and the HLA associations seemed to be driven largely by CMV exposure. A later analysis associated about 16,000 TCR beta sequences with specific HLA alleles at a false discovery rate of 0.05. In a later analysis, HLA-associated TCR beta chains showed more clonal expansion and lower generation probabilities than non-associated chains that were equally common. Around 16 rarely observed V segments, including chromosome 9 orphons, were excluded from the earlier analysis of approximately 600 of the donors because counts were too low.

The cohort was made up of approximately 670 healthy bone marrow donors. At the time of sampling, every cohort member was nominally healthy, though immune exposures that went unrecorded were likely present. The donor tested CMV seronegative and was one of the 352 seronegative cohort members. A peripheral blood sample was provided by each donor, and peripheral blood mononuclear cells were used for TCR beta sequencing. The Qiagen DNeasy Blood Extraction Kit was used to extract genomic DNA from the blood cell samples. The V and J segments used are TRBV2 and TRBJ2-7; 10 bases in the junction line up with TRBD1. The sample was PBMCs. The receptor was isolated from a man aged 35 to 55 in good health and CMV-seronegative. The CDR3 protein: CASRPGQGPPGLYF. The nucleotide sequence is TGTGCCAGCAGGCCGGGACAGGGGCCTCCGGGTTTGTACTTC.